The clone carrying this T cell receptor beta chain was counted only a few times. The CDR3 length is 12 residues. Germline assignment: CDR1 SQVTM and CDR2 ANQGSEA. V was shortened by 4 bases and J by 7 bases, with 11 bases between the two germline ends. The sample is drawn from a study of T cells after yellow fever vaccination. It was through 5'RACE template switching that TCR cDNA was made, with a universal primer site and UMIs added. A single record per CDR3 protein comes from TCRdb applying MiXCR to the 5' RACE reads. The sample includes 300,000 or so distinct CDR3 sequences, less than 9.5% of them seen just once.

The TCR comes from a man aged 18 to 30 who received the YFV17D yellow fever vaccine. The chain couples TRBV29-1 to TRBJ1-5; D remains unclear. Sequences were derived from PBMCs, sampled more than 40 days after the first yellow fever vaccination. The CDR3 sequence: CSVGEWEQPQHF. Here the CDR3 DNA reads TGCAGCGTTGGAGAGTGGGAGCAGCCCCAGCATTTT.